The 26 T cell receptor beta chains below all came from one sample that was sequenced in a study of shared clonotypes between healthy human individuals. Clones were read by immunoSEQ multiplex PCR, and TCRdb kept only the in-frame ones, dropping some. The table records approximately 2,000,000 clones, 85% to 95% of them present only once. The material sequenced was naive CD4+ T cells from PBMCs. Subset specified: CD45RA+ positively selected. The receptors stem from a young man in good health. Some clones in this sample may be carry-over from other donors' samples.

The count of this clone is one. Other DNA variants within this sample encode the same CDR3. The chain carries TRBV7-9 and TRBJ2-5; TRBD1 aligns across 7 bases. The CDR3 extends over 14 amino acids. V shed 1 base, J shed 5 bases, and the junction held 4 bases outside the gene matches. Germline CDR1 SEHNR, CDR2 FQNEAQ (reference sequence). CDR3 sequence: CASSLVGGKETQYF. CDR3 in DNA: TGTGCCAGCAGCTTAGTAGGGGGCAAGGAGACCCAGTACTTC.

The chain links TRBV27 to TRBJ2-7, with 7 bases identical to TRBD1. V gave up 5 bases and J gave up 2 bases; unmatched junction bases: 9. This CDR3 has 15 amino acids. Looked up from germline, CDR1 is MNHEY and CDR2 is SMNVEV (reference sequence). The CDR3 is CASSTDRDRTYEQYF. CDR3 sequence (DNA): TGTGCCAGCAGTACCGACAGGGACCGAACCTACGAGCAGTACTTC.

The chain has TRBV4-3 and TRBJ2-7, with D possibly TRBD1 on 5 matching bases. Germline V CDR1 and CDR2: LGHNA, YSLEER. The V gene lost 1 base and the J gene lost 7 bases, with 17 bases spanning the gap. This CDR3 region has 15 residues. CDR3 protein: CASSQGQGALMEQYF. For the CDR3, the DNA is TGCGCCAGCAGCCAAGGGCAAGGGGCGCTGATGGAGCAGTACTTC.

The V call is TRBV10-1, the J call TRBJ1-2, with TRBD1 as a possible D gene (6 bases). Germline assignment: CDR1 WNHNN and CDR2 SYGVQD (reference sequence). The CDR3 runs 15 residues. Trimming stripped 6 bases from V and 0 bases from J, with 14 bases between. CDR3 sequence: CASRGGAVSNYGYTF. In DNA form, the CDR3 reads TGCGCCAGCAGGGGGGGGGCGGTTTCTAACTATGGCTACACCTTC.

CDR3 sequence (DNA): TGTGCCAGCAGCTCTGACGGGACGACAGATACGCAGTATTTT. It translates to CASSSDGTTDTQYF. This sequence joins TRBV7-3 and TRBJ2-3; D is tentatively TRBD1 or TRBD2 (5 bases each). CDR3 length: 14 residues. V was trimmed by 4 bases and J by 3 bases, leaving 11 bases between them. Germline CDR1 and CDR2: SGHTA and FQGTGA. The whole variable domain, remainder taken from reference TRBV7-3 and TRBJ2-3, is GAGVSQTPSNKVTEKGKYVELRCDPISGHTALYWYRQSLGQGPEFLIYFQGTGAADDSGLPNDRFFAVRPEGSVSTLKIQRTERGDSAVYLCASSSDGTTDTQYFGPGTRLTVL.

This clone was detected once. The chain couples TRBV29-1 to TRBJ2-1, with 7 nucleotides matching TRBD2. Germline V lookup: CDR1 SQVTM, CDR2 ANQGSEA. The CDR3 covers 13 residues. Unmatched junction bases numbered 4, after V lost 3 bases and J lost 5 bases. In DNA form, the CDR3 reads TGCAGCGTTGACCCGGGGAGGGACAATGAGCAGTTCTTC. It translates to CSVDPGRDNEQFF.

This chain connects TRBV7-8 to TRBJ2-2, with 8 bases lining up with TRBD1. Per the germline V gene, CDR1 is SGHVS and CDR2 is FQNEAQ. V lost 11 bases, J lost 10 bases, and 9 bases stayed unmatched. The CDR3 is made up of 12 amino acids. This CDR3 reads CACGQGALELFF. For the CDR3, the DNA is TGTGCCTGCGGACAGGGAGCTTTGGAGCTGTTTTTT.

The chain has TRBV5-5 and TRBJ2-7; D gene uncertain. CDR1 is SGHKS and CDR2 is YYEKEE in the germline V gene (reference sequence). The CDR3 has 11 amino acids. The CDR3 region is CALTRRYEQYF. The DNA of the CDR3 is TGTGCTCTAACCCGAAGGTACGAGCAGTACTTC.

The rearrangement links TRBV7-6 to TRBJ2-3; 9 bases agree with TRBD2. The CDR3 is 18 residues long. V was pared by 1 base and J by 1 base, with 9 bases of the junction left unmatched. Germline CDR1 and CDR2: SGHVS and FNYEAQ. The CDR3 sequence: CASSLELGSGSRTDTQYF. CDR3 nucleotide sequence: TGTGCCAGCAGCTTAGAATTGGGTAGCGGGAGCCGCACAGATACGCAGTATTTT.

CDR3 residues: CASSQGPASRADTQYF. The CDR3 DNA follows: TGCGCCAGCAGCCAAGGCCCGGCTAGTCGCGCAGATACGCAGTATTTT. J is TRBJ2-3 and V is TRBV4-3; D gene uncertain. CDR3 length: 16 amino acids. The V and J ends lost 1 base and 4 bases respectively, with 15 bases between them. Germline V gives CDR1 LGHNA, CDR2 YSLEER.

In its sample, this clone was seen once. The chain recombines TRBV4-1 with TRBJ2-2, with 9 bases aligning to TRBD1. Germline V lookup: CDR1 MGHRA, CDR2 YSYEKL. The V gene end was trimmed by 4 bases and the J gene end by 0 bases; junction bases not matched to a gene: 3. The CDR3 has 16 amino acids. The CDR3 protein is CASSPRQGANTGELFF. CDR3 coding DNA: TGCGCCAGCAGCCCCCGACAGGGGGCGAACACCGGGGAGCTGTTTTTT.

The V call is TRBV14, the J call TRBJ1-2, with D uncertain. The CDR3 extends over 13 amino acids. Between the trimmed V and J ends, which lost 4 bases and 8 bases, there was a span of 14 bases. Germline CDR1 reads SGHDN; CDR2 reads FVKESK. CDR3 bases: TGTGCCAGCAGCCGTGGGTTAGGGCAAGGCTACACCTTC. Translating gives CASSRGLGQGYTF.

The chain uses TRBV19 and TRBJ1-1; D call uncertain. Deletions cut 5 bases from V and 3 bases from J, with 10 bases between. CDR1 is LNHDA, CDR2 SQIVND, per germline (reference sequence). The CDR3 consists of 13 residues. CDR3 nucleotide sequence: TGTGCCAGTAGTGGTCGATGGGACACTGAAGCTTTCTTT. It specifies CASSGRWDTEAFF.

This clone was seen once. J is TRBJ2-5 and V is TRBV28; maybe TRBD2 (5 bases). Trimming removed 2 bases from V and 12 bases from J, with 19 bases in between. This CDR3 comprises 14 residues. Germline loops: CDR1 MDHEN, CDR2 SYDVKM. The CDR3 sequence: CASSLPGELETEYF. The CDR3 region has the DNA TGTGCCAGCAGTTTACCCGGGGAACTTGAAACCGAGTACTTC. Full variable domain (outside the CDR3, taken from reference TRBV28 and TRBJ2-5): DVKVTQSSRYLVKRTGEKVFLECVQDMDHENMFWYRQDPGLGLRLIYFSYDVKMKEKGDIPEGYSVSREKKERFSLILESASTNQTSMYLCASSLPGELETEYFGPGTRLLVL.

This chain uses TRBV28 with TRBJ1-1; D unresolved. Trimming left V 1 base short and J 4 bases short, with 16 bases between. This CDR3 region has 16 residues. CDR1 is MDHEN, CDR2 SYDVKM, per germline. The CDR3 reads CASSLLSSPLGTEAFF. CDR3 in DNA: TGTGCCAGCAGTTTATTGTCGTCCCCGTTGGGCACTGAAGCTTTCTTT.

This clone appeared a single time. This chain links TRBV9 with TRBJ2-5; D ambiguous. This CDR3 is built from 13 residues. Germline V gene sequence: CDR1 SGDLS, CDR2 YYNGEE. V was shortened by 3 bases and J by 4 bases, with 10 bases between the two germline ends. The CDR3 spells CASSDSAGETQYF. In nucleotides, the CDR3 is TGTGCCAGCAGCGACTCCGCCGGAGAGACCCAGTACTTC.

The rearrangement links TRBV18 to TRBJ2-7; 8 bases agree with TRBD1. Germline trimming cut 3 bases from V and 3 bases from J; bases unmatched to any gene: 7. Germline CDR1 is KGHSH and CDR2 is LQKENI. CDR3 length: 15 amino acids. CDR3 sequence: CASSPNPGQVYEQYF. DNA for the CDR3: TGTGCCAGCTCACCGAACCCGGGACAGGTCTACGAGCAGTACTTC.

Remarks on this clone: Other DNA variants within this sample encode the same CDR3. CDR3 in amino acids: CASSVGGSSGNTIYF. The DNA for the CDR3 is TGTGCCAGCAGCGTAGGGGGGAGCTCTGGAAACACCATATATTTT. The chain uses TRBV9 and TRBJ1-3; D might be TRBD1 (5 bases). Germline V gene sequence: CDR1 SGDLS, CDR2 YYNGEE. There are 15 residues in the CDR3. With 0 bases removed from V and 0 bases from J, the gap between germline ends came to 7 bases.

This clone came up once. The chain has TRBV19 and TRBJ2-3, with 9 bases fitting TRBD2. V was pared by 6 bases and J by 4 bases, with 5 bases of the junction left unmatched. The length of the CDR3 is 14 residues. Per the germline V gene, CDR1 is LNHDA and CDR2 is SQIVND (reference sequence). CDR3 bases: TGTGCCAGTAGCAATAGCGGGAGCCCAGATACGCAGTATTTT. Its protein is CASSNSGSPDTQYF.

The chain links TRBV6-5 to TRBJ2-7; 7 nucleotides agree with TRBD1. In germline, CDR1 is MNHEY, CDR2 SVGAGI. CDR3 length: 15 residues. Trimming cost V 2 bases and J 0 bases; bases outside gene matches: 4. CDR3 DNA: TGTGCCAGCAGTTACCTACGGGACAGCTCCTACGAGCAGTACTTC. This translates into CASSYLRDSSYEQYF.

The V and J genes are TRBV4-1 and TRBJ2-2; 11 bases match TRBD2. Looked up from germline, CDR1 is MGHRA and CDR2 is YSYEKL. CDR3 size: 16 residues. Trimming at V came to 3 bases and at J to 3 bases, leaving 3 bases not matched to a gene. For the CDR3, the DNA is TGCGCCAGCAGCCACCCGGGACTAGCGGACACCGGGGAGCTGTTTTTT. This sequence encodes CASSHPGLADTGELFF.

The rearrangement links TRBV18 to TRBJ2-6; D tentatively fits TRBD1 or TRBD2 (5 bases each). From germline, CDR1 is KGHSH and CDR2 LQKENI. The CDR3 sequence is 18 residues long. Trimming cost V 3 bases and J 0 bases, with 15 bases left between them. CDR3 DNA: TGTGCCAGCTCACCTCTCGGGGCGCTAAGCTCTGGGGCCAACGTCCTGACTTTC. It is translated as CASSPLGALSSGANVLTF. Based on the CDR3 plus reference TRBV18 and TRBJ2-6, the full variable domain is NAGVMQNPRHLVRRRGQEARLRCSPMKGHSHVYWYRQLPEEGLKFMVYLQKENIIDESGMPKERFSAEFPKEGPSILRIQQVVRGDSAAYFCASSPLGALSSGANVLTFGAGSRLTVL.

The chain carries TRBV29-1 and TRBJ2-1, with TRBD1 identical over 12 bases. The CDR3 runs to 13 residues. V gave up 7 bases and J gave up 8 bases; unmatched junction bases: 6. The germline CDR1 and CDR2 sequences are SQVTM and ANQGSEA. The CDR3 region has the DNA TGCAGCGCTGGGACAGGGGGCAGGGATGAGCAGTTCTTC. Encoded protein: CSAGTGGRDEQFF.

The chain employs TRBV30 and TRBJ1-5; D is perhaps TRBD1 (5 bases). CDR1 is GTSNPN and CDR2 is SVGIG in the germline V gene (reference sequence). V was pared by 2 bases and J by 5 bases, with 13 bases between. The CDR3 loop spans 14 amino acids. The CDR3 DNA reads as TGTGCCTGGAGTACGGCAGGGTCTGATCAGCCCCAGCATTTT. Translated: CAWSTAGSDQPQHF.

As to this clone: This specimen includes other DNA sequences encoding the same CDR3. The rearrangement joins TRBV2 to TRBJ1-1; 9 nucleotides match TRBD1. The CDR3 is made up of 13 amino acids. V lost 8 bases and J lost 2; bases outside the gene matches: 3. Germline V lookup: CDR1 SNHLY, CDR2 FYNNEI. In nucleotides, the CDR3 is TGTGCCAGCCTGGGACAGGGAAACACTGAAGCTTTCTTT. Translating it yields CASLGQGNTEAFF.

The CDR3 sequence is CASSQRPGDGQPQHF. CDR3 nucleotides: TGTGCCAGCAGCCAACGCCCGGGCGACGGGCAGCCCCAGCATTTT. The chain joins TRBV14 to TRBJ1-5; no reliable D call. Germline V gene lookup returns CDR1 SGHDN and CDR2 FVKESK. V lost 2 bases, J lost 7 bases, and 15 bases lay in between. The CDR3 contains 15 residues.